Each of the 24 T cell receptor beta chains below was sequenced from the same sample in a study of cytomegalovirus exposure and HLA in healthy donors. Using immunoSEQ multiplex PCR, the repertoire was profiled, and TCRdb retains in-frame clones only, with some absent. This sample carries 68,000 or so clones, roughly nine tenths of them seen once, and the ten largest clones take roughly 3.1%. Sequencing input: PBMCs. Source of these receptors: a man aged 18-30 years in good health and CMV-seronegative.

The gene calls are TRBV6-6 and TRBJ2-7; 8 nucleotides line up with TRBD2. V lost 2 bases to trimming and J lost 2 bases; unmatched junction nucleotides: 5. The CDR3 covers 15 residues. CDR1 is MNHNY and CDR2 is SVGAGI in the germline V gene (reference sequence). The CDR3 DNA is TGTGCCAGCAGTTACGGCGGGAGGATTCCCTACGAGCAGTACTTC. Protein sequence: CASSYGGRIPYEQYF.

Note on this clone: Other DNA sequences in the same sample also yield this CDR3. This chain joins TRBV7-2 and TRBJ2-7, with 7 bases matching TRBD1. The length of the CDR3 is 14 residues. The ends lost 5 bases at V and 0 bases at J; junction bases unmatched: 4. CDR1 and CDR2 from the germline V gene are SGHTA and FQGNSA. The DNA of the CDR3 is TGTGCCAGCAGCCCACGACAGGGCTCCTACGAGCAGTACTTC. Translated: CASSPRQGSYEQYF.

This chain joins TRBV28 and TRBJ2-1; D perhaps matches TRBD2 (6 bases). Per germline, CDR1 MDHEN and CDR2 SYDVKM. V dropped 6 bases and J dropped 7 bases, with 19 bases sitting between them. The CDR3 runs to 15 residues. CDR3 amino acids: CASSRQRPGGNEQFF. CDR3 DNA: TGTGCCAGCAGCCGCCAACGACCCGGGGGAAATGAGCAGTTCTTC. The full variable domain, its missing parts supplied by reference TRBV28 and TRBJ2-1, is DVKVTQSSRYLVKRTGEKVFLECVQDMDHENMFWYRQDPGLGLRLIYFSYDVKMKEKGDIPEGYSVSREKKERFSLILESASTNQTSMYLCASSRQRPGGNEQFFGPGTRLTVL.

V gene TRBV28 combines with J gene TRBJ2-7; the match to TRBD2 covers 14 bases. With V trimmed by 6 bases and J by 7 bases, 5 bases remained unmatched. The CDR3 has 14 amino acids. The V gene's germline CDR1 is MDHEN and CDR2 SYDVKM. CDR3 DNA: TGTGCCAGCAGGGGGACTAGCGGGAGTAGGGAGCAGTACTTC. The encoded protein is CASRGTSGSREQYF.

This clone was observed a single time. This sequence joins TRBV19 and TRBJ2-2; maybe TRBD1 (5 bases). Germline V gives CDR1 LNHDA, CDR2 SQIVND (reference sequence). Deletions cut 3 bases from V and 4 bases from J, with 15 bases between. The CDR3 is 16 residues long. The CDR3 DNA reads as TGTGCCAGTAGTATGAGTGCCAGGGTGCTCACCGGGGAGCTGTTTTTT. The encoded protein is CASSMSARVLTGELFF.

This rearrangement joins TRBV5-6 to TRBJ2-3; 7 bases are shared with TRBD2. The germline gives CDR1 SGHDT, CDR2 YYEEEE. V lost 0 bases, J lost 1 base, and 5 bases stayed unmatched. This CDR3 has 16 residues. This CDR3 reads CASSLGGRAGTDTQYF. As DNA, the CDR3 is TGTGCCAGCAGCTTGGGGGGGAGGGCCGGCACAGATACGCAGTATTTT.

V is TRBV5-1 and J is TRBJ2-7; 9 nucleotides agree with TRBD1. J lost 0 bases, V lost 1 base, and 2 bases had no gene match. Germline V gene sequence: CDR1 SGHRS, CDR2 YFSETQ. The CDR3 contains 15 residues. The CDR3 here is CASSLTGGGSYEQYF. CDR3 DNA sequence: TGCGCCAGCAGCTTGACAGGGGGCGGCTCCTACGAGCAGTACTTC.

DNA for the CDR3: TGTGCCAGCAGCTTAGCCCAAAAGAACACTGAAGCTTTCTTT. Translated: CASSLAQKNTEAFF. The chain recombines TRBV7-8 with TRBJ1-1; no clear D gene. CDR3 length equals 14 residues. V was clipped by 0 bases and J by 1 base, with 6 bases between them. Germline CDR1 reads SGHVS; CDR2 reads FQNEAQ. Full variable domain (rest looked up from reference TRBV7-8 and TRBJ1-1): GAGVSQSPRYKVAKRGQDVALRCDPISGHVSLFWYQQALGQGPEFLTYFQNEAQLDKSGLPSDRFFAERPEGSVSTLKIQRTQQEDSAVYLCASSLAQKNTEAFFGQGTRLTVV.

The rearrangement uses TRBV7-2 and TRBJ2-3; D is unclear. The CDR3 consists of 13 residues. Trimming left V 2 bases short and J 4 bases short, with 7 bases between. Looked up from germline, CDR1 is SGHTA and CDR2 is FQGNSA. CDR3 DNA: TGTGCCAGCAGCTTACGGAGATCAGATACGCAGTATTTT. Its protein is CASSLRRSDTQYF.

The chain is built from TRBV5-1 and TRBJ2-1; 12 bases align to TRBD2. Germline assignment: CDR1 SGHRS and CDR2 YFSETQ. The V and J ends lost 0 bases and 7 bases, in that order; junction bases with no gene match: 2. This CDR3 has 15 residues. CDR3 in amino acids: CASSLGLAGGNEQFF. The CDR3 bases are TGCGCCAGCAGCTTGGGGCTAGCGGGGGGGAATGAGCAGTTCTTC.

The rearrangement joins TRBV29-1 to TRBJ1-1; perhaps TRBD1 as D (6 bases). Germline V gives CDR1 SQVTM, CDR2 ANQGSEA. The CDR3 totals 14 residues. Trimming took 5 bases from V and 1 from J, leaving 14 bases between them. This chain's CDR3 is CSVHQGSGNTEAFF. The DNA for the CDR3 is TGCAGCGTTCACCAGGGGTCGGGGAACACTGAAGCTTTCTTT.

This chain links TRBV19 with TRBJ1-5; D is uncertain. V was shortened by 8 bases and J by 0 bases, with 11 bases between the two germline ends. The CDR3 runs 14 residues. Germline lookup yields CDR1 LNHDA and CDR2 SQIVND (reference sequence). CDR3 sequence reads: CASRADYSNQPQHF. The CDR3 DNA follows: TGTGCCAGTCGTGCGGACTATAGCAATCAGCCCCAGCATTTT.

The chain couples TRBV19 to TRBJ1-2; tentative D call: TRBD1 (5 bases). The CDR3 length is 13 residues. V lost 0 bases and J lost 8, with 10 bases in between. Per the germline V gene, CDR1 is LNHDA and CDR2 is SQIVND (reference sequence). Here the CDR3 DNA reads TGTGCCAGTAGTATAGAAGACAGTCGGGGCTACACCTTC. Translation gives CASSIEDSRGYTF.

The V gene is TRBV19, the J gene TRBJ1-5; 8 bases match TRBD1. J gave up 2 bases and V 5 bases, and 5 bases lay outside the gene matches. From germline, CDR1 is LNHDA and CDR2 SQIVND (reference sequence). The CDR3 runs to 15 residues. CDR3 sequence (DNA): TGTGCCAGTAGTTTTCAGGGGGCCGGCAATCAGCCCCAGCATTTT. Protein sequence: CASSFQGAGNQPQHF.

The chain joins TRBV30 to TRBJ1-4; no reliable D call. The germline CDR1 and CDR2 sequences are GTSNPN and SVGIG (reference sequence). V was clipped by 0 bases and J by 8 bases, with 16 bases between them. The CDR3 extends over 15 amino acids. CDR3 residues: CAWSVTGIRGEKLFF. In nucleotides, the CDR3 is TGTGCCTGGAGTGTAACGGGGATTCGCGGAGAAAAACTGTTTTTT.

The chain links TRBV28 to TRBJ1-5; D is unclear. The V end was cut by 4 bases, the J end by 3 bases, with 4 bases between. CDR1 and CDR2 (germline): MDHEN, SYDVKM. The CDR3 runs to 12 residues. CDR3 region: CASSSFNQPQHF. The CDR3 DNA follows: TGTGCCAGCAGTTCTTTCAATCAGCCCCAGCATTTT.

V gene TRBV19 combines with J gene TRBJ2-1; 7 bases line up with TRBD1. CDR3 size: 15 residues. Trimming took 6 bases from V and 6 from J; bases not matched to a gene: 11. Germline V lookup: CDR1 LNHDA, CDR2 SQIVND (reference sequence). The CDR3 sequence is CASRYHTGTANEQFF. The CDR3 nucleotides read TGTGCCAGTAGATACCATACTGGGACAGCCAATGAGCAGTTCTTC. The full variable domain, rest sourced from reference TRBV19 and TRBJ2-1, is DGGITQSPKYLFRKEGQNVTLSCEQNLNHDAMYWYRQDPGQGLRLIYYSQIVNDFQKGDIAEGYSVSREKKESFPLTVTSAQKNPTAFYLCASRYHTGTANEQFFGPGTRLTVL.

This clone has more than one count but fewer than ten. The CDR3 bases are TGCGCCAGCAGCCAAGTTGGACCCCTAAAGACTAGCGGGGTCCCCGGGGAGCTGTTTTTT. It specifies CASSQVGPLKTSGVPGELFF. The chain joins TRBV4-1 to TRBJ2-2; 11 bases match TRBD2. V lost 1 base, J lost 6 bases, and 16 bases stayed unmatched. CDR1 is MGHRA and CDR2 is YSYEKL in the germline V gene. This CDR3 comprises 20 residues.

The chain couples TRBV30 to TRBJ1-2, with TRBD1 as a possible D gene (6 bases). The CDR3 consists of 11 residues. Trimming left V 7 bases short and J 7 bases short, with 13 bases between. Germline V gives CDR1 GTSNPN, CDR2 SVGIG (reference sequence). The CDR3 DNA sequence: TGTGCCTTACAGGGTCTAGGTGGCTACACCTTC. Protein: CALQGLGGYTF.

The CDR3 DNA sequence: TGCGCCAGCAGCCACCGAGCGTCGGGGGCCGGGGAGCTGTTTTTT. Translation gives CASSHRASGAGELFF. The chain joins TRBV4-3 to TRBJ2-2, with D possibly matching TRBD2 (6 bases). The CDR3 totals 15 residues. From germline, CDR1 is LGHNA and CDR2 YSLEER. V was cut by 3 bases and J by 6 bases, with 14 bases left in between.

This sequence joins TRBV4-3 and TRBJ2-7, with TRBD2 identical over 9 bases. The CDR3 totals 19 residues. With 0 bases clipped from V and 4 bases from J, the junction kept 16 bases outside the gene matches. Germline lookup yields CDR1 LGHNA and CDR2 YSLEER. In nucleotides, the CDR3 is TGCGCCAGCAGCCAAGATAGGGCGGGAGGGCCTTGGAAAGAGTACGAGCAGTACTTC. Amino acid sequence: CASSQDRAGGPWKEYEQYF.

CDR3 residues: CASSVGRDDGYTF. In DNA, the CDR3 is TGTGCCAGCAGCGTAGGTCGGGATGATGGCTACACCTTC. The chain uses TRBV9 and TRBJ1-2; D unclear. The V and J ends lost 0 bases and 6 bases respectively, with 9 bases between them. The CDR3 totals 13 residues. Germline V lookup: CDR1 SGDLS, CDR2 YYNGEE.

The chain links TRBV9 to TRBJ2-7; D ambiguous. Trimming took off 4 bases at V and 0 bases at J, with 17 bases between the two ends. The CDR3 contains 16 residues. From germline, CDR1 is SGDLS and CDR2 YYNGEE. Here the CDR3 DNA reads TGTGCCAGCAGCCTTCACCCGACGGGTAGCTCCTACGAGCAGTACTTC. Translation gives CASSLHPTGSSYEQYF.

The chain couples TRBV11-2 to TRBJ2-5; TRBD1 aligns across 11 bases. CDR3 length: 18 amino acids. Germline values: CDR1 SGHAT, CDR2 FQNNGV. V dropped 1 base and J dropped 4; count of bases not matched to a gene: 11. CDR3 protein: CASSLVGQGALMRETQYF. The CDR3 DNA follows: TGTGCCAGCAGCTTAGTTGGACAGGGGGCCCTCATGCGAGAGACCCAGTACTTC.